Below are 30 T cell receptor beta chains sequenced from a single sample in a study of beta chain features in type 1 diabetes. Findings of the study overall: The study found moderately but significantly shorter TCRB CDR3s in all four CD4+ subsets of Type 1 diabetes patients.

The authors reverse transcribed all of the isolated RNA, so sequencing captured expressed TCRB transcripts. The protocol was immunoSEQ multiplex PCR, while the TCRdb copy is restricted to in-frame clones and leaves out a portion. The sample lists under 850,000 clones, around an eighth occurring once. No antigen is known for these receptors. The sample consisted of naive CD4+ T cells from blood. These receptors came from a man younger than 35 with type 1 diabetes.

The V gene is TRBV30, the J gene TRBJ2-3, with D uncertain. V shed 3 bases and J shed 0 bases, with 7 bases lying between them. The CDR3 consists of 13 residues. Germline V gives CDR1 GTSNPN, CDR2 SVGIG (reference sequence). CDR3 residues: CAWRDLSTDTQYF. The CDR3 DNA follows: TGTGCCTGGAGAGATCTGAGCACAGATACGCAGTATTTT.

This chain uses TRBV11-2 with TRBJ2-1; D is perhaps TRBD1 (5 bases). Trimming took 1 base from V and 8 from J, leaving 21 bases between them. The CDR3 extends over 17 amino acids. The germline CDR1 and CDR2 sequences are SGHAT and FQNNGV. The DNA of the CDR3 is TGTGCCAGCAGCTTAGGTCAGGGAAATATCCTTCACGATGAGCAGTTCTTC. Amino acid sequence: CASSLGQGNILHDEQFF.

This chain links TRBV7-9 with TRBJ2-3; D uncertain. Trimming pared 4 bases from V and 4 bases from J, leaving 9 bases between. Germline lookup yields CDR1 SEHNR and CDR2 FQNEAQ (reference sequence). This CDR3 is 13 amino acids long. The chain's CDR3 is CASSSYVSDTQYF. CDR3 bases: TGTGCCAGCAGCTCTTACGTATCAGATACGCAGTATTTT.

The chain links TRBV7-2 to TRBJ1-2, with a weak D call TRBD1 (6 bases). The CDR3 runs 15 residues. CDR1 is SGHTA and CDR2 is FQGNSA in the germline V gene. V was shortened by 3 bases and J by 0 bases, with 11 bases between the two germline ends. The DNA for the CDR3 is TGTGCCAGCAGCTTGGGGGCAGGAGCTAACTATGGCTACACCTTC. Translated: CASSLGAGANYGYTF.

The chain couples TRBV14 to TRBJ2-1; tentative D call: TRBD2 (7 bases). The CDR3 sequence is 15 residues long. In germline, CDR1 is SGHDN, CDR2 FVKESK. The germline V and J ends were trimmed by 4 bases and 10 bases, with 20 bases remaining between them. CDR3 nucleotides: TGTGCCAGCAGCCCCACTGGCGGGGGCTTCGGGGAGCAGTTCTTC. As protein: CASSPTGGGFGEQFF.

As for this clone: This CDR3 is also generated by other DNA sequences in the sample. The chain couples TRBV6-5 to TRBJ1-1, with 8 bases fitting TRBD1. There are 12 residues in the CDR3. Trimming took 5 bases from V and 5 from J; bases not matched to a gene: 1. Germline CDR1 reads MNHEY; CDR2 reads SVGAGI. CDR3 in amino acids: CASSRQGTEAFF. CDR3 DNA: TGTGCCAGCAGTCGACAGGGGACTGAAGCTTTCTTT.

This clone was recorded a few times. V gene TRBV4-2 combines with J gene TRBJ2-3; no clear D gene. This CDR3 contains 13 residues. The germline V gene encodes CDR1 LGHNA and CDR2 YNFKEQ. Trimming shortened V by 5 bases and J by 4 bases, and 10 bases separated the two germline ends. CDR3 nucleotides: TGTGCCAGCAGCGCTCCGGTGGCAGATACGCAGTATTTT. This codes for CASSAPVADTQYF.

The chain joins TRBV14 to TRBJ2-1; unclear D gene. Trimming left V 3 bases short and J 7 bases short, with 10 bases between. Germline CDR1 reads SGHDN; CDR2 reads FVKESK. The CDR3 is 13 amino acids. The CDR3 region has the DNA TGTGCCAGCAGCCAGCTCCTGAGAAATGAGCAGTTCTTC. Protein: CASSQLLRNEQFF.

In its sample, this clone was seen a few times. The J gene is TRBJ1-3, the V gene TRBV14; D is ambiguous. This CDR3 is 17 amino acids long. CDR1 and CDR2 from the germline V gene are SGHDN and FVKESK. V dropped 1 base and J dropped 4 bases, with 17 bases sitting between them. CDR3 protein: CASSQGFKPVLGNTIYF. The CDR3 DNA reads TGTGCCAGCAGCCAAGGGTTCAAGCCCGTTCTCGGAAACACCATATATTTT.

In its sample, this clone was seen a few times. The rearrangement joins TRBV29-1 to TRBJ1-2, with 9 bases lining up with TRBD1. Trimming removed 7 bases from V and 8 bases from J; junction bases left unmatched: 11. This CDR3 contains 13 residues. Germline-derived CDR1 and CDR2 are SQVTM and ANQGSEA. CDR3 in amino acids: CSAGQGGPEGYTF. CDR3 DNA sequence: TGCAGCGCGGGACAGGGTGGACCGGAAGGCTACACCTTC.

As to this clone: Other DNA variants within this sample encode the same CDR3. The chain combines TRBV5-1 with TRBJ2-1; no definite D call. The V end lost 3 bases, the J end lost 5 bases, and 3 bases lay between the germline ends. The CDR3 contains 11 residues. The germline gives CDR1 SGHRS, CDR2 YFSETQ. CDR3 region: CASSSNNEQFF. The CDR3 DNA reads as TGCGCCAGCAGCTCGAACAATGAGCAGTTCTTC.

CDR3 nucleotides: TGTGCCAGTAGTTCCGACAGGGGAGGTGCGAGGCAGTACTTC. Protein product: CASSSDRGGARQYF. The chain links TRBV19 to TRBJ2-7, with TRBD1 identical over 8 bases. The length of the CDR3 is 14 residues. With 5 bases clipped from V and 9 bases from J, the junction kept 12 bases outside the gene matches. From germline, CDR1 is LNHDA and CDR2 SQIVND (reference sequence).

The table lists this clone with a few counts. The sample carries other DNA sequences with the same CDR3. The rearrangement links TRBV27 to TRBJ2-3; D remains unclear. Germline-derived CDR1 and CDR2 are MNHEY and SMNVEV (reference sequence). V was cut by 2 bases and J by 6 bases, with 3 bases left in between. The CDR3 length is 11 residues. In nucleotides, the CDR3 is TGTGCCAGCAGTTTAGGGGATACGCAGTATTTT. Translation gives CASSLGDTQYF.

The gene calls are TRBV25-1 and TRBJ1-2, with D hard to call. Germline-derived CDR1 and CDR2 are MGHDK and SYGVNS. The CDR3 has 12 residues. V gave up 6 bases and J gave up 0 bases, with 5 bases separating them. The CDR3 protein is CASRQSNYGYTF. As DNA, the CDR3 is TGTGCCAGCAGACAGTCTAACTATGGCTACACCTTC.

This clone was observed a handful of times. The CDR3 region has the DNA TGTGCCAGCAGCTCCCGGGGGGGTCAACCCCAAGAGACCCAGTACTTC. Translating it yields CASSSRGGQPQETQYF. V and J are TRBV7-9 and TRBJ2-5; TRBD2 matches 8 bases. The CDR3 is made up of 16 amino acids. The J segment lost 1 base and the V segment lost 4 bases, leaving 8 bases of the junction unmatched. CDR1 SEHNR and CDR2 FQNEAQ come from the germline V gene (reference sequence).

The chain links TRBV30 to TRBJ2-7; TRBD2 matches at 10 bases. From germline, CDR1 is GTSNPN and CDR2 SVGIG (reference sequence). V gave up 3 bases and J gave up 4 bases; unmatched junction bases: 6. CDR3 length: 14 residues. The CDR3 is CAWRTGTSVYEQYF. CDR3 nucleotides: TGTGCCTGGAGAACCGGGACTAGCGTGTACGAGCAGTACTTC.

This clone was counted a few times. The rearrangement links TRBV14 to TRBJ2-6; 9 bases align to TRBD1. The CDR3 totals 19 residues. Unmatched junction bases numbered 14, after V lost 4 bases and J lost 4 bases. In germline, CDR1 is SGHDN, CDR2 FVKESK. In nucleotides, the CDR3 is TGTGCCAGCAGCCCAAGGGTGGCGGGACAGGGTGCCGGGGCCAACGTCCTGACTTTC. Residues: CASSPRVAGQGAGANVLTF.

V gene TRBV7-8 combines with J gene TRBJ2-3; TRBD2 matches 7 bases. The germline gives CDR1 SGHVS, CDR2 FQNEAQ. The CDR3 totals 15 residues. With V trimmed by 4 bases and J by 3 bases, 7 bases remained unmatched. This chain's CDR3 is CASSSRTSVTDTQYF. The CDR3 DNA sequence: TGTGCCAGCAGCTCGCGGACTAGTGTGACAGATACGCAGTATTTT.

V is TRBV30 and J is TRBJ2-5; 7 nucleotides match TRBD2. The junction had 8 bases not matched to a gene; V was cut back by 5 bases and J by 5 bases. Germline V gives CDR1 GTSNPN, CDR2 SVGIG (reference sequence). The CDR3 has 13 amino acids. CDR3 coding DNA: TGTGCCTGGGAGGGGAGGGGAAGGGAGACCCAGTACTTC. It yields the protein CAWEGRGRETQYF.

The sample holds a few counts of this clone. The chain links TRBV2 to TRBJ2-7; no clear D gene. CDR1 is SNHLY and CDR2 is FYNNEI in the germline V gene. This CDR3 is 15 amino acids long. The V end was cut by 4 bases, the J end by 0 bases, with 13 bases between. CDR3 sequence: CASSALGQSSYEQYF. The CDR3 nucleotides read TGTGCCAGCAGTGCTTTAGGGCAGAGCTCCTACGAGCAGTACTTC.

The chain links TRBV7-2 to TRBJ2-5, with D possibly being TRBD1 (6 bases). CDR1 and CDR2 (germline): SGHTA, FQGNSA. V dropped 2 bases and J dropped 1 base, with 11 bases sitting between them. The CDR3 loop spans 15 amino acids. CDR3 sequence: CASSLQGTSQETQYF. The DNA of the CDR3 is TGTGCCAGCAGCTTACAGGGGACAAGCCAAGAGACCCAGTACTTC.

The rearrangement links TRBV29-1 to TRBJ1-1; 11 bases map to TRBD1. Looked up from germline, CDR1 is SQVTM and CDR2 is ANQGSEA. CDR3 length: 12 residues. V trimming: 6 bases; J trimming: 6 bases; junction bases outside the gene matches: 3. This CDR3 is CSVDRGRSEAFF. As DNA, the CDR3 is TGCAGCGTGGACAGGGGGCGTTCTGAAGCTTTCTTT.

J is TRBJ1-2 and V is TRBV6-1; the match to TRBD1 covers 10 bases. Germline V gene sequence: CDR1 MNHNS, CDR2 SASEGT. The CDR3 consists of 15 residues. The V gene end was trimmed by 5 bases and the J gene end by 4 bases; junction bases not matched to a gene: 7. CDR3 residues: CASSPPGQGIYGYTF. In DNA form, the CDR3 reads TGTGCCAGCAGTCCCCCGGGACAGGGGATCTATGGCTACACCTTC.

The DNA for the CDR3 is TGTGCCAGCAGCTTTGTCGAGGGTTCAGGGGAGCTGTTTTTT. Translated: CASSFVEGSGELFF. This chain links TRBV7-2 with TRBJ2-2; tentative D call: TRBD2 (5 bases). This CDR3 has 14 residues. Between the trimmed V and J ends, which lost 3 bases and 8 bases, there was a span of 13 bases. From germline, CDR1 is SGHTA and CDR2 FQGNSA.

This chain uses TRBV30 with TRBJ2-5; 8 positions match TRBD2. The DNA end favors TRBJ2-7, so the J call may be wrong. Germline V gene lookup returns CDR1 GTSNPN and CDR2 SVGIG (reference sequence). The CDR3 is made up of 14 amino acids. CDR3 in amino acids: CACLEPRGGHEQYF. Here the CDR3 DNA reads TGTGCCTGCCTAGAGCCTCGGGGGGGCCACGAGCAGTACTTC.

This clone was seen more than once but under ten times. The sample has other DNA sequences that encode this CDR3 too. This chain uses TRBV7-9 with TRBJ2-7, with 7 bases that match TRBD1. The CDR3 length is 14 residues. CDR1 is SEHNR, CDR2 FQNEAQ, per germline (reference sequence). J was trimmed by 0 bases and V by 3 bases; bases with no gene match: 2. The CDR3 nucleotides are TGTGCCAGCAGCTTGGACAGGTCCTCCTACGAGCAGTACTTC. Protein sequence: CASSLDRSSYEQYF.

The chain carries TRBV19 and TRBJ2-7; D perhaps matches TRBD2 (5 bases). Germline CDR1 LNHDA, CDR2 SQIVND (reference sequence). The CDR3 runs 11 residues. V was pared by 5 bases and J by 4 bases, with 6 bases between. CDR3 amino acids: CASSEGYEQYF. For the CDR3, the DNA is TGTGCCAGTAGTGAGGGATACGAGCAGTACTTC.

A few counts support this clone. J is TRBJ2-5 and V is TRBV6-5, with TRBD1 identical over 10 bases. Germline CDR1 MNHEY, CDR2 SVGAGI. The CDR3 extends over 16 amino acids. V was pared by 3 bases and J by 4 bases, with 8 bases of the junction left unmatched. The DNA for the CDR3 is TGTGCCAGCAGTTATTCCGGGACAGGGGACCGAGAGACCCAGTACTTC. Amino acid sequence: CASSYSGTGDRETQYF.

This clone was detected only a few times. V gene TRBV7-9 combines with J gene TRBJ2-3; 7 bases align to TRBD1. The trim removed 4 bases at V and 7 bases at J, leaving 11 bases unmatched. This CDR3 contains 15 residues. The germline CDR1 and CDR2 sequences are SEHNR and FQNEAQ (reference sequence). In DNA form, the CDR3 reads TGTGCCAGCAGCTCGCCGGGACAGACACGCCATACGCAGTATTTT. Its translation: CASSSPGQTRHTQYF.

The chain links TRBV27 to TRBJ2-2; D ambiguous. This CDR3 contains 13 residues. Between the trimmed V and J ends, which lost 3 bases and 1 base, there was a span of 3 bases. CDR1 is MNHEY and CDR2 is SMNVEV in the germline V gene (reference sequence). CDR3 protein: CASSLGNTGELFF. CDR3 nucleotides: TGTGCCAGCAGTTTGGGGAACACCGGGGAGCTGTTTTTT.